The sequence of this T cell receptor (beta chain) was determined in a study of regulatory T cells in long-lasting Graves disease. The overall study: Over 5 years of antithyroid drugs with positive TSH receptor antibodies was taken to mean persistent Graves' disease. Broader study findings: Results may be inaccurate due to the small sample size. Compared with new cases, persistent Graves' patients showed reduced TCR diversity.

Time point reported: persistent/refractory GD, antithyroid drugs over 5 years with positive TRAb. PBMCs provided the RNA from which the TCR library was made. The guidelines of the American Thyroid Association were the basis for diagnosing Graves' disease. The length of the CDR3 is 15 residues. The V gene's germline CDR1 is LGHDT and CDR2 YNNKEL (reference sequence). V gave up 0 bases and J gave up 8 bases, with 13 bases separating them. This clonotype was recorded a few times. Its target is unknown. The authors built TCR beta libraries using iRepertoire HTBI primers and Arm-PCR of CDR3 regions. Via MiXCR, TCRdb re-called the multiplex PCR reads, giving one row per CDR3 protein. The data contain 700,000 or so distinct CDR3 sequences, about 32% of them seen just once; the ten biggest clones take up around 42%.

The sample in question was peripheral blood mononuclear cells (PBMCs), obtained when the disease was refractory, from a patient treated with antithyroid drugs. This chain uses TRBV3-1 with TRBJ2-2; D call uncertain. The TCR comes from a female donor with Graves disease. The DNA for the CDR3 is TGTGCCAGCAGCCAAGATTCAGTGGCGGTGGGGGAGCTGTTTTTT. This translates into CASSQDSVAVGELFF.